This TCR beta chain was captured by sequencing in a study of cytomegalovirus exposure and HLA in healthy donors. This CDR3 spans 15 amino acids. The germline gives CDR1 SNHLY, CDR2 FYNNEI. Only in-frame clones appear in the TCRdb table, and some are missing; sequencing was by immunoSEQ multiplex PCR. Here the sample spans more than 250,000 clones, about 85% being singletons. This clone was seen once. Relative to the germline gene, one junction end is altered; a read error may explain this. This TCR came from a woman between 25 and 40 years old in good health and CMV-seropositive. Material: PBMCs. The chain joins TRBV2 to TRBJ2-1, with D possibly being TRBD1 or TRBD2 (5 bases each). The CDR3, as DNA: TGTGCCAGCAGCGATCGGGGCCCTTCCCTCGGAGAGACCGTCTTC. Amino acids: CASSDRGPSLGETVF.